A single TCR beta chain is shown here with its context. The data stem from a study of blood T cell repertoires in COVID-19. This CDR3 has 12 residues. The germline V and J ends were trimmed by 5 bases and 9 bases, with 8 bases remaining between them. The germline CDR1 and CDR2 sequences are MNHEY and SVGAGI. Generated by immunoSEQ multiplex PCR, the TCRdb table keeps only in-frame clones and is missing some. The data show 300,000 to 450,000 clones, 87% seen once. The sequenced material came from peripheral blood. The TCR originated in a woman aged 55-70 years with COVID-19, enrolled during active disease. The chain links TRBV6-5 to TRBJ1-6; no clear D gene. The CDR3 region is CASSLNSSPLHF. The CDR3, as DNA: TGTGCCAGCAGTCTAAACAGTTCACCCCTCCACTTT.